The 22 T cell receptor beta chains reported below all come from one sample, sequenced in a study of cytomegalovirus exposure and HLA in healthy donors listed by TCRdb under 2017. To prepare the library, the immunoSEQ multiplex PCR assay was applied. The multiplex PCR relied on a mix of 60 forward primers for TCR Vbeta segments and 13 reverse primers for TCR Jbeta segments. The immuneACCESS repertoire file appears here via TCRdb, limited to in-frame rearrangements. These files lack a portion of the clones; in checked studies, under half of the deficit traces to unresolved V genes, and the cause of the others is not known. This sample holds 170,000 or so clones; approximately 82% were observed only once. In total, the top ten clones hold 2.2% of the sample. What was sequenced was PBMCs. These receptors were collected from a woman younger than 45 in good health and CMV-seronegative.

This clone was detected only once. The chain carries TRBV5-6 and TRBJ1-1, with unresolved D. This CDR3 is built from 12 residues. Per germline, CDR1 SGHDT and CDR2 YYEEEE. The V end lost 4 bases, the J end lost 6 bases, and 10 bases lay between the germline ends. CDR3 coding DNA: TGTGCCAGCAGCCGCGAGAGTGCTGAAGCTTTCTTT. It encodes CASSRESAEAFF.

The chain has TRBV6-1 and TRBJ2-2, with TRBD1 identical over 7 bases. The CDR3 runs to 14 residues. Germline V gene data show CDR1 as MNHNS and CDR2 as SASEGT. Trimming removed 6 bases from V and 6 bases from J; junction bases left unmatched: 7. The DNA of the CDR3 is TGTGCCAGCAGCGACAGGGCAGGTTCCGGGGAGCTGTTTTTT. As protein: CASSDRAGSGELFF.

CDR3: CASSPPKLSSTDTQYF. The CDR3 DNA reads as TGTGCCAGCAGCCCGCCGAAGCTGAGTAGCACAGATACGCAGTATTTT. The chain couples TRBV7-9 to TRBJ2-3; D uncertain. The CDR3 is made up of 16 amino acids. Trimming took off 5 bases at V and 0 bases at J, with 15 bases between the two ends. Germline CDR1 reads SEHNR; CDR2 reads FQNEAQ (reference sequence).

This chain connects TRBV5-4 to TRBJ1-2; tentative D call: TRBD1 (6 bases). V was cut by 4 bases and J by 6 bases, with 13 bases left in between. The CDR3 runs 13 residues. CDR1 SGHNT and CDR2 YYREEE come from the germline V gene (reference sequence). The CDR3 DNA follows: TGTGCCAGCAGCCTGGACACAGGGAATGGCTACACCTTC. Its translation: CASSLDTGNGYTF.

On this clone itself: One end of the junction fails to match germline, which may point to a read error. J is TRBJ2-1 and V is TRBV14, with 8 bases identical to TRBD2. This CDR3 region has 16 residues. Germline V CDR1 and CDR2: SGHDN, FVKESK. The CDR3 here is CASSQGLSGNGHERFF. CDR3 sequence (DNA): TGTGCCAGCAGCCAAGGCCTTAGCGGGAACGGACATGAGCGGTTCTTC.

The gene calls are TRBV27 and TRBJ1-5; a possible D gene is TRBD1 (5 bases). Germline values: CDR1 MNHEY, CDR2 SMNVEV (reference sequence). The CDR3 runs to 15 residues. Trimming cost V 3 bases and J 2 bases, with 11 bases left between them. CDR3 loop: CASSFQGGGNQPQHF. CDR3 nucleotides: TGTGCCAGCAGTTTCCAGGGAGGGGGCAATCAGCCCCAGCATTTT.

The V call is TRBV19, the J call TRBJ1-2; TRBD1 is a possible D gene (5 bases). The CDR3 covers 14 residues. CDR1 is LNHDA and CDR2 is SQIVND in the germline V gene (reference sequence). Trimming stripped 1 base from V and 2 bases from J, with 8 bases between. CDR3 in DNA: TGTGCCAGTAGTATAGGCGACAGCAACTATGGCTACACCTTC. Translation gives CASSIGDSNYGYTF.

The chain employs TRBV4-1 and TRBJ1-2; 9 positions match TRBD1. V trimming: 1 base; J trimming: 4 bases; junction bases outside the gene matches: 7. CDR1 is MGHRA and CDR2 is YSYEKL in the germline V gene. The CDR3 consists of 16 residues. The CDR3 loop is CASSQGPGQGSYGYTF. In nucleotides, the CDR3 is TGCGCCAGCAGCCAAGGACCGGGACAGGGCTCCTATGGCTACACCTTC.

The gene calls are TRBV5-4 and TRBJ2-7; TRBD2 matches 11 bases. The CDR3 is 14 residues long. Per germline, CDR1 SGHNT and CDR2 YYREEE (reference sequence). The V and J ends lost 3 bases and 3 bases, in that order; junction bases with no gene match: 2. CDR3 sequence: CASSSGLAVYEQYF. The CDR3, as DNA: TGTGCCAGCAGCTCGGGACTAGCGGTCTACGAGCAGTACTTC. The entire variable domain, with the rest obtained from reference TRBV5-4 and TRBJ2-7, is as follows: ETGVTQSPTHLIKTRGQQVTLRCSSQSGHNTVSWYQQALGQGPQFIFQYYREEENGRGNFPPRFSGLQFPNYSSELNVNALELDDSALYLCASSSGLAVYEQYFGPGTRLTVT.

The chain is built from TRBV19 and TRBJ1-5; no clear D gene. Trimming stripped 3 bases from V and 0 bases from J, with 12 bases between. Germline V gene sequence: CDR1 LNHDA, CDR2 SQIVND (reference sequence). This CDR3 contains 16 residues. The CDR3 loop reads CASSISGQISNQPQHF. DNA for the CDR3: TGTGCCAGTAGTATTTCTGGGCAGATTAGCAATCAGCCCCAGCATTTT.

This clone was seen a single time. CDR3 loop: CASSSTWDRGQNYGYTF. CDR3 bases: TGTGCCAGCAGCTCTACCTGGGACAGGGGGCAGAACTATGGCTACACCTTC. The chain recombines TRBV7-9 with TRBJ1-2; TRBD1 aligns across 12 bases. In germline, CDR1 is SEHNR, CDR2 FQNEAQ (reference sequence). After removal of 4 bases from V and 2 bases from J, the junction contained 8 bases not matched to a gene. The CDR3 covers 17 residues. Supplemented by reference TRBV7-9 and TRBJ1-2, the full variable domain reads DTGVSQNPRHKITKRGQNVTFRCDPISEHNRLYWYRQTLGQGPEFLTYFQNEAQLEKSRLLSDRFSAERPKGSFSTLEIQRTEQGDSAMYLCASSSTWDRGQNYGYTFGSGTRLTVV.

The V and J genes are TRBV28 and TRBJ2-5, with unresolved D. Matching the DNA end better, TRBJ2-7 makes the J call doubtful. Germline values: CDR1 MDHEN, CDR2 SYDVKM. This CDR3 contains 14 residues. In DNA, the CDR3 is TGTGCCAGCAGTTTAGACACGGTCACCCACGAGCAGTACTTC. Residues: CASSLDTVTHEQYF.

The V and J genes are TRBV4-1 and TRBJ2-3; maybe TRBD1 (6 bases). CDR1 MGHRA and CDR2 YSYEKL come from the germline V gene. The ends were cut back, 1 base at V and 4 bases at J, with 15 bases in the middle. The CDR3 extends over 16 amino acids. CDR3: CASSQGWGPQADTQYF. The CDR3 bases are TGCGCCAGCAGCCAAGGATGGGGGCCCCAGGCAGATACGCAGTATTTT.

This clone was found a few times. The chain has TRBV19 and TRBJ2-5; 9 nucleotides align to TRBD2. V lost 6 bases and J lost 5; bases outside the gene matches: 10. CDR1 LNHDA and CDR2 SQIVND come from the germline V gene (reference sequence). The CDR3 covers 15 residues. CDR3 amino acids: CASSDDSGSTETQYF. The CDR3 DNA is TGTGCCAGTAGCGACGATAGCGGGAGCACGGAGACCCAGTACTTC.

Remarks on this clone: The sample contains more than one DNA sequence encoding this CDR3. The rearrangement uses TRBV5-1 and TRBJ2-7, with 8 bases lining up with TRBD2. The length of the CDR3 is 14 residues. Germline V gene data show CDR1 as SGHRS and CDR2 as YFSETQ. Trimming at V came to 1 base and at J to 0 bases, leaving 0 bases not matched to a gene. CDR3 DNA sequence: TGCGCCAGCAGCTTGACTAGCGGCTCCTACGAGCAGTACTTC. Translating gives CASSLTSGSYEQYF.

In its sample, this clone was seen once. The chain recombines TRBV10-3 with TRBJ1-2, with D hard to call. The length of the CDR3 is 12 residues. Germline CDR1 reads ENHRY; CDR2 reads SYGVKD. V dropped 6 bases and J dropped 2 bases, with 7 bases sitting between them. CDR3 sequence: CAIRAGNYGYTF. The CDR3 nucleotides read TGTGCCATCAGGGCCGGGAACTATGGCTACACCTTC.

The rearrangement links TRBV6-1 to TRBJ2-5, with TRBD2 matching 15 bases. Germline assignment: CDR1 MNHNS and CDR2 SASEGT. The CDR3 totals 19 residues. Losses at the gene ends were 4 bases for V and 5 bases for J; bases not matched to a gene: 14. The CDR3 loop reads CASSGGLAGGRSWLETQYF. In DNA form, the CDR3 reads TGTGCCAGCAGTGGCGGACTAGCGGGAGGGCGGAGTTGGTTGGAGACCCAGTACTTC.

Here the CDR3 reads CSTTRTGSSYEQYF. The CDR3 coding sequence is TGCAGCACCACGAGGACAGGGAGCTCCTACGAGCAGTACTTC. The chain uses TRBV29-1 and TRBJ2-7; 8 positions agree with TRBD1. Germline trimming cut 8 bases from V and 0 bases from J; bases unmatched to any gene: 9. The CDR3 is made up of 14 amino acids. In germline, CDR1 is SQVTM, CDR2 ANQGSEA.

This clone was detected a few times. The J gene is TRBJ1-4, the V gene TRBV4-2; D perhaps matches TRBD1 (5 bases). In germline, CDR1 is LGHNA, CDR2 YNFKEQ. V was pared by 0 bases and J by 10 bases, with 15 bases between. The CDR3 contains 15 residues. Here the CDR3 reads CASSQEMGGGLKLFF. CDR3 DNA: TGTGCCAGCAGCCAAGAGATGGGGGGAGGTTTAAAACTGTTTTTT.

This clone occurred once. The CDR3 DNA sequence: TGTGCCAGCAGCGTAGATGGGACAGGGAATCAGCCCCAGCATTTT. Its protein is CASSVDGTGNQPQHF. The chain couples TRBV9 to TRBJ1-5; TRBD1 matches at 9 bases. With V trimmed by 0 bases and J by 4 bases, 2 bases remained unmatched. CDR1 SGDLS and CDR2 YYNGEE come from the germline V gene. There are 15 residues in the CDR3.

The rearrangement links TRBV29-1 to TRBJ2-5; 7 bases map to TRBD1. Germline V CDR1 and CDR2: SQVTM, ANQGSEA. The V gene end was trimmed by 4 bases and the J gene end by 0 bases; junction bases not matched to a gene: 5. The CDR3 runs 14 residues. The chain's CDR3 is CSVGGQLYQETQYF. CDR3 DNA: TGCAGCGTTGGGGGACAGTTGTACCAAGAGACCCAGTACTTC. Filled out from reference TRBV29-1 and TRBJ2-5, the complete variable domain reads SAVISQKPSRDICQRGTSLTIQCQVDSQVTMMFWYRQQPGQSLTLIATANQGSEATYESGFVIDKFPISRPNLTFSTLTVSNMSPEDSSIYLCSVGGQLYQETQYFGPGTRLLVL.

The gene calls are TRBV28 and TRBJ2-2; TRBD2 agrees at 7 bases. The CDR3 is made up of 16 amino acids. Germline loops: CDR1 MDHEN, CDR2 SYDVKM. The junction had 15 bases not matched to a gene; V was cut back by 7 bases and J by 7 bases. The CDR3 nucleotides read TGTGCCAGCATGAAGGGTGGCGGGAGAAAGGACGGGGAGCTGTTTTTT. Amino acids: CASMKGGGRKDGELFF. The variable domain in full, completed from reference TRBV28 and TRBJ2-2, reads DVKVTQSSRYLVKRTGEKVFLECVQDMDHENMFWYRQDPGLGLRLIYFSYDVKMKEKGDIPEGYSVSREKKERFSLILESASTNQTSMYLCASMKGGGRKDGELFFGEGSRLTVL.